Listed here are 7 T cell receptor beta chains from one sample, sequenced in a study of shared clonotypes between healthy human individuals. Produced via immunoSEQ multiplex PCR; TCRdb's table is partial and in-frame only. The table lists a few million clones, approximately 96% of them singletons. Material: naive CD4+ T cells sorted from blood. Noted subset: CD45RA+ positively selected. The source is a young man in good health.

The table lists this clone with a count of one. This sequence joins TRBV5-1 and TRBJ1-6; D is possibly TRBD1 (5 bases). Germline V gives CDR1 SGHRS, CDR2 YFSETQ. CDR3 length: 17 amino acids. The germline V and J ends were trimmed by 0 bases and 9 bases, with 19 bases remaining between them. This CDR3 is CASSLARDAGNFSPLHF. The CDR3 DNA sequence: TGCGCCAGCAGCTTGGCCCGGGACGCGGGGAATTTTTCACCCCTCCACTTT.

In this sample, this clone turned up a few times. The J gene is TRBJ2-2, the V gene TRBV7-9; a weak D match, TRBD2 (5 bases). This CDR3 comprises 15 residues. V was trimmed by 1 base and J by 7 bases, leaving 13 bases between them. Germline CDR1 and CDR2: SEHNR and FQNEAQ (reference sequence). In nucleotides, the CDR3 is TGTGCCAGCAGCTTAGGAAGGTTGGGAGTCGGGGAGCTGTTTTTT. This codes for CASSLGRLGVGELFF. Full variable domain (outside the CDR3, taken from reference TRBV7-9 and TRBJ2-2): DTGVSQNPRHKITKRGQNVTFRCDPISEHNRLYWYRQTLGQGPEFLTYFQNEAQLEKSRLLSDRFSAERPKGSFSTLEIQRTEQGDSAMYLCASSLGRLGVGELFFGEGSRLTVL.

The chain has TRBV30 and TRBJ1-1, with a possible D match to TRBD1 (5 bases). Trimming left V 8 bases short and J 4 bases short, with 17 bases between. The germline V gene encodes CDR1 GTSNPN and CDR2 SVGIG (reference sequence). The CDR3 contains 13 residues. CDR3 in DNA: TGTGCCACCCGGGGGGAGGTGCGCACTGAAGCTTTCTTT. Protein: CATRGEVRTEAFF.

A single count supports this clone. The chain carries TRBV4-1 and TRBJ2-1; D remains unclear. This CDR3 has 15 amino acids. Germline V gene sequence: CDR1 MGHRA, CDR2 YSYEKL. Trimming stripped 0 bases from V and 10 bases from J, with 16 bases between. For the CDR3, the DNA is TGCGCCAGCAGCCAAGACTCCGTGAGTAGTCTCGAGCAGTTCTTC. This translates into CASSQDSVSSLEQFF.

With regard to this clone: Within the sample, other DNA sequences also encode this same CDR3. This chain links TRBV7-9 with TRBJ2-5; 9 bases map to TRBD1. The CDR3 covers 14 residues. Germline V gene sequence: CDR1 SEHNR, CDR2 FQNEAQ (reference sequence). V dropped 3 bases and J dropped 4; count of bases not matched to a gene: 3. This CDR3 is CASSLGTGRETQYF. CDR3 bases: TGTGCCAGCAGCTTGGGGACAGGGAGAGAGACCCAGTACTTC.

The gene calls are TRBV5-1 and TRBJ1-1, with TRBD1 as a possible D gene (6 bases). Germline assignment: CDR1 SGHRS and CDR2 YFSETQ. CDR3 size: 15 residues. The ends were cut back, 2 bases at V and 1 base at J, with 12 bases in the middle. CDR3 coding DNA: TGCGCCAGCAGCTTCGACGACAGGCGGAACACTGAAGCTTTCTTT. Its protein is CASSFDDRRNTEAFF.

The chain joins TRBV6-6 to TRBJ2-2; 9 bases agree with TRBD1. V lost 2 bases and J lost 5; bases outside the gene matches: 3. CDR1 and CDR2 (germline): MNHNY, SVGAGI (reference sequence). The CDR3 length is 15 residues. CDR3 coding DNA: TGTGCCAGCAGTTACCCCGGGACAGGGACCGGGGAGCTGTTTTTT. It translates to CASSYPGTGTGELFF.